This is a list of T cell receptor beta chains from one sample in a study of blood T cell repertoires in COVID-19. The table came from immunoSEQ multiplex PCR; TCRdb's copy has only in-frame clones and leaves some out. The data show some 350,000 clones, with about 87% seen just once and about 3% held by the top ten. Material: peripheral blood. Every receptor here comes from a human donor in a cohort sampled during active COVID-19. Each CDR3 is given with its conserved first and last residue. Each record gives: J gene, V gene, CDR3 protein.

TRBJ2-7	TRBV25-1	CASRGRGAEEQYF
TRBJ1-1	TRBV27	CASSRGMSIVNTEAFF
TRBJ2-1	TRBV29-1	CSASTGDYLSEQFF
TRBJ2-3	TRBV6-4	CASSQRRGGDTQYF
TRBJ1-4	TRBV3-1/TRBV3-2	CASSQGAAEKLFF
TRBJ2-3	TRBV5-3	CARSLERLATVDTQYF
TRBJ1-5	TRBV19	CASSAGQGRGQPQHF
TRBJ2-7	TRBV11-2	CASSTNPGAFSSEQYF
TRBJ2-7	TRBV20-1	CSASGPRGGDEQYF
TRBJ2-2	TRBV28	CASSLVRAGELFF
TRBJ1-1	TRBV3-1/TRBV3-2	CASSQGQPNEAFF
TRBJ2-7	TRBV7-5	CARSLVNTGEFEEQYF
TRBJ2-7	TRBV11-2	CASSLDLEPGYEQYF
TRBJ1-2	TRBV5-5	CASSLTPDLGQKLSPRSYTF
TRBJ1-2	TRBV18	CASSPRTGGEDGYTF
TRBJ1-4	TRBV30	CAWSARDREKLFF
TRBJ2-1	TRBV9	CASSVGDGPGGSYNEQFF
TRBJ1-4	TRBV2	CASSGQQNEKLFF
TRBJ2-7	TRBV10-3	CAISVDTSSYEQYF
TRBJ1-2	TRBV12-3/TRBV12-4	CAISQGNYGYTF